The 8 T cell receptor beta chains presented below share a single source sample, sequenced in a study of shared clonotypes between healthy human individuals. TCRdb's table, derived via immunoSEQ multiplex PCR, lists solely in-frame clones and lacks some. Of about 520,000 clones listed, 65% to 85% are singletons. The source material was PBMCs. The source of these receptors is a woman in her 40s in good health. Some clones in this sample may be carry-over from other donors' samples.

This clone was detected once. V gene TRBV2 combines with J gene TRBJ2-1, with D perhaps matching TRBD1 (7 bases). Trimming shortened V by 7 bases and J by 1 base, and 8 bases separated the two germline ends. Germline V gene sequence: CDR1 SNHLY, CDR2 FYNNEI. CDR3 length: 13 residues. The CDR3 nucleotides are TGTGCCAGCACAGGGGGGTCCTACAATGAGCAGTTCTTC. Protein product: CASTGGSYNEQFF.

The CDR3 reads CASSLVFTGANVLTF. CDR3 DNA: TGTGCCAGCAGCTTAGTTTTTACTGGGGCCAACGTCCTGACTTTC. The chain combines TRBV7-9 with TRBJ2-6; the D is unclear. The germline V gene encodes CDR1 SEHNR and CDR2 FQNEAQ (reference sequence). This CDR3 has 15 amino acids. V was trimmed by 1 base and J by 2 bases, leaving 6 bases between them.

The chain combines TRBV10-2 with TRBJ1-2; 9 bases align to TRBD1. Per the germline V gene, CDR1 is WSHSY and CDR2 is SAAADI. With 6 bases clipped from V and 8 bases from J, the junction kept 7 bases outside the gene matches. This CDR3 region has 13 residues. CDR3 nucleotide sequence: TGCGCCAGCAGCGGACAGGGGACGGACGGCTACACCTTC. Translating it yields CASSGQGTDGYTF.

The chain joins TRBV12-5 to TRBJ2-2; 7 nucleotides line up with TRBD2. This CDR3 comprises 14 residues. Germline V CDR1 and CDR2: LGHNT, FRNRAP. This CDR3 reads CASRLAANTGELFF. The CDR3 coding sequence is TGTGCGAGTCGACTAGCAGCGAACACCGGGGAGCTGTTTTTT.

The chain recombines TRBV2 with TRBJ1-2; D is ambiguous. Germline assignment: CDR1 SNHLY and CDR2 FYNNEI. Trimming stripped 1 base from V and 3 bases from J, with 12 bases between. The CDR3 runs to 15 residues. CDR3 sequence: CASSEGVRGDYGYTF. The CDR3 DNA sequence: TGTGCCAGCAGTGAAGGGGTACGCGGGGACTATGGCTACACCTTC.

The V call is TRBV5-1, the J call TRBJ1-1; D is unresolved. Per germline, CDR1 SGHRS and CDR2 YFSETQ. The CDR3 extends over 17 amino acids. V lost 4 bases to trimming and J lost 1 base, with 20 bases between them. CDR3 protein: CASSNPRREPANTEAFF. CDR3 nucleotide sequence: TGCGCCAGCAGCAACCCAAGACGGGAGCCGGCGAACACTGAAGCTTTCTTT.

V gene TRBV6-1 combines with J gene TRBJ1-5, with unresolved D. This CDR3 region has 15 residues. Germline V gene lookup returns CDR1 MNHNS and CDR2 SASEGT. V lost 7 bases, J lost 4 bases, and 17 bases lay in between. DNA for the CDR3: TGTGCCAGCACCGAGGGAGTTAGGGCGAATCAGCCCCAGCATTTT. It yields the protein CASTEGVRANQPQHF.

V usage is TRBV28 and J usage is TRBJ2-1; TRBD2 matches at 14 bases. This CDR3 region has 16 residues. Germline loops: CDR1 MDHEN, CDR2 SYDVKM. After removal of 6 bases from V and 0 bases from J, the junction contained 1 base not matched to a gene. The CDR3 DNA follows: TGTGCCAGCAGAGGGACTAGCGGGAGCTCCTACAATGAGCAGTTCTTC. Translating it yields CASRGTSGSSYNEQFF.